This T cell receptor (beta chain) was obtained from a study of shared clonotypes between healthy human individuals. Turning to the study itself: Two women and a few men aged 18 to 49 served as donors. Each donor's CD8 memory used one plate, CD8 naive two, each CD4 subset three.

Naive CD8 isolation took CD45RO-negative cells positively selected for CCR7 and excluded terminally differentiated effector memory CD45RA+ cells. General study findings and limits: Compared with memory subsets, naive subsets generally had larger estimated richness.

With respect to this clone: Its specificity is not known.

Every subset's genomic DNA went evenly onto several immunoSEQ plates. Profiled with immunoSEQ multiplex PCR; TCRdb holds only in-frame clones, not every one. The sample contains some 2 million clones, about 95% of which appear only once. This clonotype originated in a man younger than 35 in good health. What was sequenced was naive CD8+ T cells sorted from blood.

The CDR3 nucleotides are TGTGCCAGCAGTTACTCACCCAGCAATGAGCAGTTCTTC. Its protein product is CASSYSPSNEQFF. The J gene is TRBJ2-1, the V gene TRBV6-5; D not resolved. Trimming removed 0 bases from V and 6 bases from J, with 6 bases in between. Germline CDR1 reads MNHEY; CDR2 reads SVGAGI. CDR3 length equals 13 residues.